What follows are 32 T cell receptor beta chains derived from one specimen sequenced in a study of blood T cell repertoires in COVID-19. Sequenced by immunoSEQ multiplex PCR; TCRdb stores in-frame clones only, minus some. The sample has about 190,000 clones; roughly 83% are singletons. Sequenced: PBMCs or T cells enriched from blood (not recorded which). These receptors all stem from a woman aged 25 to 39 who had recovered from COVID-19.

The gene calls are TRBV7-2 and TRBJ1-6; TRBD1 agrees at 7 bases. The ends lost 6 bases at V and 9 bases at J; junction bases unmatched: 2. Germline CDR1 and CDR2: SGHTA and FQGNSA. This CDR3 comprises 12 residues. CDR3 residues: CASSPGGSPLHF. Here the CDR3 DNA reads TGTGCCAGCAGTCCAGGGGGTTCACCCCTCCACTTT.

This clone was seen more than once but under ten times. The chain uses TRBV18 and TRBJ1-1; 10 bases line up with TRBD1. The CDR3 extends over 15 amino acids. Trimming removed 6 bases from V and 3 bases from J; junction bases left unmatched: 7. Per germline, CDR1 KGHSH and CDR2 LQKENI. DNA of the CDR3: TGTGCCAGCTCGCCGACAGGGGGCTTTTACACTGAAGCTTTCTTT. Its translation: CASSPTGGFYTEAFF. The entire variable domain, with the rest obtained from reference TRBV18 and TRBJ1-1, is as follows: NAGVMQNPRHLVRRRGQEARLRCSPMKGHSHVYWYRQLPEEGLKFMVYLQKENIIDESGMPKERFSAEFPKEGPSILRIQQVVRGDSAAYFCASSPTGGFYTEAFFGQGTRLTVV.

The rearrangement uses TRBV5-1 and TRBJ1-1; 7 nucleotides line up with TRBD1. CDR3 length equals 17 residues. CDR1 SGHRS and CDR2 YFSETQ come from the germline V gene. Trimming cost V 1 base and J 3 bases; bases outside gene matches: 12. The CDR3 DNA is TGCGCCAGCAGCTTGACAGGGGTTACAACCCTGGACACTGAAGCTTTCTTT. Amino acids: CASSLTGVTTLDTEAFF.

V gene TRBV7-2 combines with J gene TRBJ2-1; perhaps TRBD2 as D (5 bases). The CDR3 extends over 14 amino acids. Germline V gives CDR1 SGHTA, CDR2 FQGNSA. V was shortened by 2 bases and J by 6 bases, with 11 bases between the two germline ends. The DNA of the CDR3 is TGTGCCAGCAGCTTACGCCTAGCCGTCAATGAGCAGTTCTTC. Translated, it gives CASSLRLAVNEQFF.

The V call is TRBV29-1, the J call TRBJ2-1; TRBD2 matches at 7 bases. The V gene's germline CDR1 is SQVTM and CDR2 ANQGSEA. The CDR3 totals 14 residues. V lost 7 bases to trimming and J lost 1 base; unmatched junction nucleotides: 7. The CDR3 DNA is TGCAGCGCCGCCCAGCGGGGATCCTACAATGAGCAGTTCTTC. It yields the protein CSAAQRGSYNEQFF.

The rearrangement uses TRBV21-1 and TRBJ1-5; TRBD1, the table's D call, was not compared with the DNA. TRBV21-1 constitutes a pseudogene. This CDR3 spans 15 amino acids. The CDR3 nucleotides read TGTGCCAGCAGCGGCCTGACAGGGAGCTATCAGCCCCAGCATTTT. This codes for CASSGLTGSYQPQHF.

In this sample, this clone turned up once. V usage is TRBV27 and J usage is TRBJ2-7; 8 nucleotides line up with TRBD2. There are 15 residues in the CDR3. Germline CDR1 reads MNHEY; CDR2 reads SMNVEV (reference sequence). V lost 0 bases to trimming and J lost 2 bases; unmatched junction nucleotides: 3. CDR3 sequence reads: CASSLSAGRAYEQYF. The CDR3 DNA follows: TGTGCCAGCAGTTTATCTGCCGGGAGGGCCTACGAGCAGTACTTC.

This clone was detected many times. CDR3 region: CASSVQGADTQYF. CDR3 nucleotides: TGTGCCAGCAGCGTACAGGGGGCAGATACGCAGTATTTT. The V call is TRBV5-4, the J call TRBJ2-3, with 8 bases that match TRBD1. V dropped 4 bases and J dropped 4; count of bases not matched to a gene: 2. The CDR3 runs 13 residues. Germline values: CDR1 SGHNT, CDR2 YYREEE (reference sequence).

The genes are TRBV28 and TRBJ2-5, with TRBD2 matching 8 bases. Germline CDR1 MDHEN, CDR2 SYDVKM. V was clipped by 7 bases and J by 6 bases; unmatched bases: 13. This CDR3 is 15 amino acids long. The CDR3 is CASNPSGGFIQTQYF. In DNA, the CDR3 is TGTGCCAGCAATCCGAGCGGGGGCTTTATACAGACCCAGTACTTC.

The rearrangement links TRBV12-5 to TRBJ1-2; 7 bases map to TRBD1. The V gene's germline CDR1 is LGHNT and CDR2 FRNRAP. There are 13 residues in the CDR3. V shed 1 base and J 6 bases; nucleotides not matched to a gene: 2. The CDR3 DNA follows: TGTGCTAGTGGTTTGGGGCAGGGGGATGGCTACACCTTC. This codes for CASGLGQGDGYTF.

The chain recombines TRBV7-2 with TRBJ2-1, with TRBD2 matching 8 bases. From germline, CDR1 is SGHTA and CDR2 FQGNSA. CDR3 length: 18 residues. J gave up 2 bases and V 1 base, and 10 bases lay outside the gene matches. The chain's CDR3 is CASSLVGTGGQPYNEQFF. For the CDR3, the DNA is TGTGCCAGCAGCTTAGTTGGGACGGGGGGGCAACCCTACAATGAGCAGTTCTTC.

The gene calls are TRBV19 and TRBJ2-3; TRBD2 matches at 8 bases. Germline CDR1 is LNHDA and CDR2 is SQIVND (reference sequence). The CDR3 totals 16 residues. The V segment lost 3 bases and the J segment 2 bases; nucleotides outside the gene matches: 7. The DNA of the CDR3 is TGTGCCAGTAGTATCAACGGGGGGGCCACCACAGATACGCAGTATTTT. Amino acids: CASSINGGATTDTQYF.

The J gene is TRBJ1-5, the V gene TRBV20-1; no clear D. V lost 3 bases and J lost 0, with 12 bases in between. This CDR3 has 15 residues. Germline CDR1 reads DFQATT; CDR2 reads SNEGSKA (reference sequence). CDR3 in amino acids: CSASAVSYSNQPQHF. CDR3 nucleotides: TGCAGTGCTAGTGCCGTTTCGTATAGCAATCAGCCCCAGCATTTT.

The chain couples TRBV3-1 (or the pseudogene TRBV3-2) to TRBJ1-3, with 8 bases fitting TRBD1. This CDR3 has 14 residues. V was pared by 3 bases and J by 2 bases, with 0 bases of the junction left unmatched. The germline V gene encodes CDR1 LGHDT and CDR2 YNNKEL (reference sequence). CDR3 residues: CASSHRGPGNTIYF. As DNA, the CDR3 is TGTGCCAGCAGCCACAGGGGGCCTGGAAACACCATATATTTT.

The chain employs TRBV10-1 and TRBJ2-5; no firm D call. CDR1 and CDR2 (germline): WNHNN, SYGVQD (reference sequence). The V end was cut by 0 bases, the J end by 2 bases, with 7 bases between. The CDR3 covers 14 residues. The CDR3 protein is CASSESPTQETQYF. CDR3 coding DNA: TGCGCCAGCAGTGAGTCGCCCACACAAGAGACCCAGTACTTC.

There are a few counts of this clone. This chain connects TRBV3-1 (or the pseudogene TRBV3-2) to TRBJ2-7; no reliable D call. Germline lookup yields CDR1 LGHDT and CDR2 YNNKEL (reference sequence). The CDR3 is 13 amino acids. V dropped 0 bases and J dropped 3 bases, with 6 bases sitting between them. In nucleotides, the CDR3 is TGTGCCAGCAGCCAAGATGGGCTCTACGAGCAGTACTTC. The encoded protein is CASSQDGLYEQYF.

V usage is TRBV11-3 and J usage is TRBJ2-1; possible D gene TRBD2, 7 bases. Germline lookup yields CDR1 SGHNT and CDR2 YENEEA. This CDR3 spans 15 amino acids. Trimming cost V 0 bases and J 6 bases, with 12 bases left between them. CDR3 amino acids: CASSLEGGPFNEQFF. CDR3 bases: TGTGCCAGCAGCTTAGAGGGGGGGCCCTTCAATGAGCAGTTCTTC. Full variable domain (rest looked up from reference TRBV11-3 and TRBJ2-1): EAGVVQSPRYKIIEKKQPVAFWCNPISGHNTLYWYLQNLGQGPELLIRYENEEAVDDSQLPKDRFSAERLKGVDSTLKIQPAELGDSAVYLCASSLEGGPFNEQFFGPGTRLTVL.

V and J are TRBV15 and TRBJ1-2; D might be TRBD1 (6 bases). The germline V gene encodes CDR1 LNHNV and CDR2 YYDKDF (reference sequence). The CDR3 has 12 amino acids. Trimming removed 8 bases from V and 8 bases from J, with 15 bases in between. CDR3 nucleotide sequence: TGTGCCACCGGGGGCTTAGGTAGGGGCTACACCTTC. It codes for CATGGLGRGYTF.

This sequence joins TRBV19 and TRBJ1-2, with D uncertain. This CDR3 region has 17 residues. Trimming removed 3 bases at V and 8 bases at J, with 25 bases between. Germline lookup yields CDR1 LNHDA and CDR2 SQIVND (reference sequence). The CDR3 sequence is CASSIGRAQRKREGYTF. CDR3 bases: TGTGCCAGTAGTATCGGCCGGGCTCAGAGAAAACGGGAAGGCTACACCTTC.

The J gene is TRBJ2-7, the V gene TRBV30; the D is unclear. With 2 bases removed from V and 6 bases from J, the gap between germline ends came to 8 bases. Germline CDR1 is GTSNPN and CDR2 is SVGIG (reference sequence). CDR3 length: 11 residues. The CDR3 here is CAWSFGSEQYF. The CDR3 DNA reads TGTGCCTGGAGTTTCGGGTCCGAGCAGTACTTC. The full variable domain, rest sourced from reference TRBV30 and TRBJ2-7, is SQTIHQWPATLVQPVGSPLSLECTVEGTSNPNLYWYRQAAGRGLQLLFYSVGIGQISSEVPQNLSASRPQDRQFILSSKKLLLSDSGFYLCAWSFGSEQYFGPGTRLTVT.

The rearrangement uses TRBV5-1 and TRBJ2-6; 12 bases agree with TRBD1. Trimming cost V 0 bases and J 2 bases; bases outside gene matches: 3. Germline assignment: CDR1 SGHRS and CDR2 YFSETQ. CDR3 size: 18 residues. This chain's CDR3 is CASSLGGTGGAGANVLTF. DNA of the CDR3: TGCGCCAGCAGCTTGGGTGGGACAGGGGGCGCTGGGGCCAACGTCCTGACTTTC.

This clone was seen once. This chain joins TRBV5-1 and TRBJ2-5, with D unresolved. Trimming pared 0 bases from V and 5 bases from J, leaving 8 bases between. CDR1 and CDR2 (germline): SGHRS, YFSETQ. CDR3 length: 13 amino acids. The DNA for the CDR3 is TGCGCCAGCAGCTTGGGGAGCTGGGAGACCCAGTACTTC. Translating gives CASSLGSWETQYF.

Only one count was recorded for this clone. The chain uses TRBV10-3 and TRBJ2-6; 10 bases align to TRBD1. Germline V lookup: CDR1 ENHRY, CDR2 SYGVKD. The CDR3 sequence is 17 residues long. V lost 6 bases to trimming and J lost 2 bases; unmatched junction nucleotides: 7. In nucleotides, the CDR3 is TGTGCCATCAGCCCGGGACAGGGGCTGCCTGGGGCCAACGTCCTGACTTTC. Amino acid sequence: CAISPGQGLPGANVLTF.

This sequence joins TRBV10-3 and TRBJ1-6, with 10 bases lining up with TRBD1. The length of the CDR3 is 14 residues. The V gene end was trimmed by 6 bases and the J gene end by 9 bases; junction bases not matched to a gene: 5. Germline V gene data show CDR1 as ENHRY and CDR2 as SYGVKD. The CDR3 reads CAIRPGQGTSPLHF. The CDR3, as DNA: TGTGCCATCAGGCCGGGACAGGGGACTTCACCCCTCCACTTT.

CDR3 sequence: CASSYSRSGSSYEQYF. CDR3 sequence (DNA): TGTGCCAGCAGTTACTCGAGGAGCGGGAGCTCCTACGAGCAGTACTTC. The chain employs TRBV6-5 and TRBJ2-7, with 8 bases aligning to TRBD2. This CDR3 has 16 residues. Looked up from germline, CDR1 is MNHEY and CDR2 is SVGAGI. The ends lost 0 bases at V and 0 bases at J; junction bases unmatched: 4.

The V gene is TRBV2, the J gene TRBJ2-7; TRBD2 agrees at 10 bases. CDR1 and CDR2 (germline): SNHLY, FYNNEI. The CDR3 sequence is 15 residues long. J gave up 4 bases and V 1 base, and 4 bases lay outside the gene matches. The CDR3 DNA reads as TGTGCCAGCAGTGAAGAAACTAGCGGGATTTACGAGCAGTACTTC. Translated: CASSEETSGIYEQYF. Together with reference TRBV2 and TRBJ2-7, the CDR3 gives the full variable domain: EPEVTQTPSHQVTQMGQEVILRCVPISNHLYFYWYRQILGQKVEFLVSFYNNEISEKSEIFDDQFSVERPDGSNFTLKIRSTKLEDSAMYFCASSEETSGIYEQYFGPGTRLTVT.

CDR3 coding DNA: TGTGCCAGCAGCCTCGGACAGGGAACGCTAGAAAAACTGTTTTTT. Its protein product is CASSLGQGTLEKLFF. V gene TRBV7-9 combines with J gene TRBJ1-4; TRBD1 matches 8 bases. Looked up from germline, CDR1 is SEHNR and CDR2 is FQNEAQ (reference sequence). Trimming took 5 bases from V and 8 from J; bases not matched to a gene: 10. The CDR3 contains 15 residues. The full variable domain, in which reference TRBV7-9 and TRBJ1-4 provide the parts outside the CDR3, is DTGVSQNPRHKITKRGQNVTFRCDPISEHNRLYWYRQTLGQGPEFLTYFQNEAQLEKSRLLSDRFSAERPKGSFSTLEIQRTEQGDSAMYLCASSLGQGTLEKLFFGSGTQLSVL.

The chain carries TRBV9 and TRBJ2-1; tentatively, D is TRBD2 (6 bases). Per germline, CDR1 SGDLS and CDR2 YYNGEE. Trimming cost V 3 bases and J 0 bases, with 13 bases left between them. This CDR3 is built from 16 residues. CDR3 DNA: TGTGCCAGCAGCGCAAATGCGGGAAACTCCTACAATGAGCAGTTCTTC. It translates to CASSANAGNSYNEQFF.

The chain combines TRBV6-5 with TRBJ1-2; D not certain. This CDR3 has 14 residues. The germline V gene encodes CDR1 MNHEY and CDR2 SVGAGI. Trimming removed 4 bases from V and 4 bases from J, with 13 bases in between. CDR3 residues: CASSLLSGSYGYTF. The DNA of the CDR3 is TGTGCCAGCAGTTTACTAAGCGGGAGCTATGGCTACACCTTC.

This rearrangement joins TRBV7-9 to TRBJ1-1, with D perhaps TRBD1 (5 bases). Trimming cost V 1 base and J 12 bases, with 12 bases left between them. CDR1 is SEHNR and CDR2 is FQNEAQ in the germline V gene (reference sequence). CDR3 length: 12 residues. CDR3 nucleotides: TGTGCCAGCAGCTTAGATGCACAGGCGCCTTTCTTT. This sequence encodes CASSLDAQAPFF.

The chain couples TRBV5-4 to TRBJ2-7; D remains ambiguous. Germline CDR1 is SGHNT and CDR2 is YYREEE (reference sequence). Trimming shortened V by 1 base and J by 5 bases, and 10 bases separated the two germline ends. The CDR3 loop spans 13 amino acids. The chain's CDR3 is CASSLSGFNEQYV. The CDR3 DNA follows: TGTGCCAGCAGCTTGTCCGGGTTCAACGAGCAGTACGTC.

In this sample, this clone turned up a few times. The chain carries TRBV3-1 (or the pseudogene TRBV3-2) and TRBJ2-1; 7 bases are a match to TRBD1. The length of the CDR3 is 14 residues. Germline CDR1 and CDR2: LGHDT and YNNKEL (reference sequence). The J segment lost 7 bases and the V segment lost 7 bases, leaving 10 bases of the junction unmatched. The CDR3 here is CASKRAQGVNEQFF. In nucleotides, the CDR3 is TGTGCCAGCAAACGGGCTCAGGGGGTGAATGAGCAGTTCTTC.